This T cell receptor beta chain was captured in a study of PD-1 blockade in classical Hodgkin lymphoma. Using immunoSEQ multiplex PCR, the repertoire was profiled, and TCRdb retains in-frame clones only, with some absent. There are 40,000 to 55,000 clones in the sample; roughly 80% occur only once, and around 19% lies in the top ten. The time point denotes: cycle 4 day 1 (C4D1), after 6 weeks of nivolumab. Every single patient, without exception, relapsed after autologous stem cell transplantation, and brentuximab vedotin exposure varied. Worth noting for this clone: What it recognizes is unknown.

The study's findings and limits: Patients with a complete response exhibited baseline diversity comparable to newly diagnosed patients. According to reports, newly diagnosed patients had lower baseline TCR diversity than healthy donors, and relapsed/refractory patients had lower baseline TCR diversity still.

The receptor was derived from a human donor with classical Hodgkin lymphoma. This material consisted of peripheral blood mononuclear cells (PBMCs), taken before the fourth cycle of nivolumab.

As DNA, the CDR3 is TGTGCCAGCAGCTTGGAGGTATGGACACCCAACTATGGCTACACCTTC. Protein sequence: CASSLEVWTPNYGYTF. The J gene is TRBJ1-2, the V gene TRBV5-6; possibly TRBD1 for D (5 bases). Germline V lookup: CDR1 SGHDT, CDR2 YYEEEE. Between the trimmed V and J ends, which lost 0 bases and 2 bases, there was a span of 14 bases. The CDR3 has 16 residues.